This TCR beta chain was sequenced during a study of identical twins. Study results and limitations: Insertions ran lower in abundant cord blood beta clonotypes, though not in memory repertoires.

The length of the CDR3 is 17 residues. CDR1 and CDR2 from the germline V gene are MGHDK and SYGVNS. Trimming removed 4 bases from V and 4 bases from J, with 19 bases in between. TCRdb fed the 5' RACE reads into MiXCR, producing one record per CDR3 protein. The table shows more than 650,000 distinct CDR3 sequences, with over 5% occurring only once. As regards this clonotype: The antigen is undetermined. A read error may explain this, as a much larger clone is one base away.

Sequences were obtained from naive T cells sorted from blood. V and J are TRBV25-1 and TRBJ1-4, with a tentative D call TRBD1 (6 bases). This sequence originates from a man aged 18 to 30 in good health. CDR3 DNA: TGTGCCAGCAGTGGCCGGGACGGGGGCCTTGTTAATGAAAAACTGTTTTTT. Translated, it gives CASSGRDGGLVNEKLFF.